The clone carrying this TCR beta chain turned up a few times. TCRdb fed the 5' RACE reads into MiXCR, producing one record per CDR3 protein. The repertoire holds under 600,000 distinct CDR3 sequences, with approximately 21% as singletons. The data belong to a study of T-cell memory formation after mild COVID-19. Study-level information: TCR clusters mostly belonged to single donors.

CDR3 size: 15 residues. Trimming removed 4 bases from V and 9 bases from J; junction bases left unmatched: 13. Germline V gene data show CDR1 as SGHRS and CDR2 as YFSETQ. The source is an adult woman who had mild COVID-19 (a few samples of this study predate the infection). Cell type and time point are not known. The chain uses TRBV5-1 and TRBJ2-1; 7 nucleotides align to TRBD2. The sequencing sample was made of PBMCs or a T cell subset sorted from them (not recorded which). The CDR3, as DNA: TGCGCCAGCAGCCCCGAGGGACTACCCGGGGCTGAGCAGTTCTTC. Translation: CASSPEGLPGAEQFF.